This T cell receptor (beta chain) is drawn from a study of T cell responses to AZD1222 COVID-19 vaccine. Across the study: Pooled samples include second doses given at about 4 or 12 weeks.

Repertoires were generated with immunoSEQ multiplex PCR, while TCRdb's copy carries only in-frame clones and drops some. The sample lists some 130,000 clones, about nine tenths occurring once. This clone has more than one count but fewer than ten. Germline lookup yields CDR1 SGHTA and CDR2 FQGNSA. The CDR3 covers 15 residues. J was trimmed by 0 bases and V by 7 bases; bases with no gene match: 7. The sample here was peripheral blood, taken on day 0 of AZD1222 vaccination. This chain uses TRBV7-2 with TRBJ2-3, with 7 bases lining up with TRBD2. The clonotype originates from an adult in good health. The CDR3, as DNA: TGTGCCAGCATTCCTCGAGCGGGGAGCACAGATACGCAGTATTTT. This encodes CASIPRAGSTDTQYF.